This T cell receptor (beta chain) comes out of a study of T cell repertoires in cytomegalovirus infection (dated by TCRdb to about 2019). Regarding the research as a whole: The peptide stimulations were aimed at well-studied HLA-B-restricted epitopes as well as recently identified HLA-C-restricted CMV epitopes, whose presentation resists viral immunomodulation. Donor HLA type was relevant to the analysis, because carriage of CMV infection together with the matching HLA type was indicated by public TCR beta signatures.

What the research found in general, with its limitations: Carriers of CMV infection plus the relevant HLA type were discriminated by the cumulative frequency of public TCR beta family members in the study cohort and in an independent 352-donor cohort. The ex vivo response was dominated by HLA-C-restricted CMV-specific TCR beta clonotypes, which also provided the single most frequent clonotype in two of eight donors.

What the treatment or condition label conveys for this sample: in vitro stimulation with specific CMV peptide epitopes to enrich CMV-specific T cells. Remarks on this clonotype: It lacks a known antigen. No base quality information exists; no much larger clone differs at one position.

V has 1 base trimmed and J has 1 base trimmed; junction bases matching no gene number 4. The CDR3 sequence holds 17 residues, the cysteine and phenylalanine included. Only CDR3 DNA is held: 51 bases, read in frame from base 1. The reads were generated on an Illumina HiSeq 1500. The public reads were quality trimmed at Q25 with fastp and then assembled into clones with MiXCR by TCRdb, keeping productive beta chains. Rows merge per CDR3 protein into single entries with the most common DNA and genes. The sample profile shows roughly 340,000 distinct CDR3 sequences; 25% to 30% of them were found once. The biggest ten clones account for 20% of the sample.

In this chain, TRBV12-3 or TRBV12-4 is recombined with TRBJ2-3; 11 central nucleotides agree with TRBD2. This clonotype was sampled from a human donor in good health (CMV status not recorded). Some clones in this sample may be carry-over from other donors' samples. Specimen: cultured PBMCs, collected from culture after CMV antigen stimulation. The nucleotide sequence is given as TGTGCCAGCAGTTTAGTGGGACTAGCGGCAGGCACAGATACGCAGTATTTT. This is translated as CASSLVGLAAGTDTQYF.